This TCR beta chain came from a study of cytomegalovirus exposure and HLA in healthy donors. As for the study in general: Earlier sequencing of 150 million to 200 million T cells yielded around 100 million unique TCR beta sequences. Unique TCRs numbering about 85 million, obtained from HLA-typed donors, made up an early data release.

A multiplex PCR was run with 60 Vbeta primers and 13 Jbeta primers. Assay: immunoSEQ multiplex PCR; the TCRdb copy retains only in-frame clones and omits some. In the table there are some 90,000 clones, just under 70% of which are singletons. Regarding this clone: Its antigen is as yet unknown.

Study-wide results and caveats: In a later analysis, TCR beta V- and J-gene trimming showed a link to a missense DCLRE1C variant. Associated with HLA alleles at 0.05 false discovery rate in a later analysis were some 18,000 TCR beta sequences.

CDR1 MNHEY and CDR2 SVGAGI come from the germline V gene. CDR3 size: 12 residues. Trimming removed 6 bases from V and 3 bases from J, with 9 bases in between. Sample: PBMCs. V gene TRBV6-5 combines with J gene TRBJ2-7; D is perhaps TRBD1 (5 bases). The source is a man in his fifties in good health and CMV-seronegative. CDR3 sequence (DNA): TGTGCCAGCAGGGGGCTCCGCTACGAGCAGTACTTC. This sequence encodes CASRGLRYEQYF.